This T cell receptor beta chain was recorded in a study of blood T cell repertoires in COVID-19. Germline values: CDR1 SGHDN, CDR2 FVKESK. The germline V and J ends were trimmed by 0 bases and 5 bases, with 15 bases remaining between them. The CDR3 is made up of 16 amino acids. In the original analysis: How many nucleated cells were present was estimated from reference gene primer amplification. Data came from immunoSEQ multiplex PCR; TCRdb stores just in-frame clones and leaves some out. That table is the source of V, J and clone size, and D and trimming were worked out from the DNA. Here the sample spans approximately 150,000 clones, approximately 87% being singletons.

The chain links TRBV14 to TRBJ2-3; D might be TRBD1 (5 bases). The sequence was collected from a man in his sixties or seventies with active COVID-19. The specimen sequenced was peripheral blood. The CDR3 sequence is CASSQDMPGMGDTQYF. The CDR3 nucleotides are TGTGCCAGCAGCCAAGATATGCCAGGGATGGGAGATACGCAGTATTTT.